These 19 T cell receptor beta chains were all obtained from the same sample, sequenced in a study of blood T cell repertoires in COVID-19. Data came from immunoSEQ multiplex PCR; TCRdb stores just in-frame clones and leaves some out. The data contain a few hundred thousand clones, approximately 83% of them singletons. Sequencing used PBMCs or T cells enriched from blood (not recorded which). The origin of the receptors is a woman in her fifties or sixties who had recovered from COVID-19.

V gene TRBV21-1 combines with J gene TRBJ2-5; TRBD2, the table's D call, was not compared with the DNA. TRBV21-1 has pseudogene status. This CDR3 region has 12 residues. CDR3 sequence: CAIFPGEETQYF. CDR3 nucleotide sequence: TGTGCCATCTTCCCGGGGGAAGAGACCCAGTACTTC.

The rearrangement links TRBV4-1 to TRBJ2-3, with TRBD2 matching 9 bases. The CDR3 is 15 amino acids. The ends lost 4 bases at V and 4 bases at J; junction bases unmatched: 6. Germline CDR1 is MGHRA and CDR2 is YSYEKL. CDR3 in amino acids: CASSLAGVGPDTQYF. The CDR3 DNA is TGCGCCAGCAGCCTAGCGGGAGTAGGTCCAGATACGCAGTATTTT.

This chain joins TRBV5-1 and TRBJ1-2, with TRBD1 as a possible D gene (6 bases). The CDR3 covers 15 residues. From germline, CDR1 is SGHRS and CDR2 YFSETQ. V was cut by 5 bases and J by 10 bases, with 24 bases left in between. CDR3 bases: TGCGCCAGCAGACAGCAGGCAGGGGAACTATTTGACTACACCTTC. Protein: CASRQQAGELFDYTF.

This clone was seen more than once but under ten times. The chain couples TRBV4-1 to TRBJ2-7; 14 nucleotides match TRBD2. The CDR3 loop spans 16 amino acids. V lost 3 bases to trimming and J lost 2 bases; unmatched junction nucleotides: 3. Germline V gene data show CDR1 as MGHRA and CDR2 as YSYEKL. Written as DNA, the CDR3 is TGCGCCAGCAGCCAGGGGACTAGCGGGAGTCCCTACGAGCAGTACTTC. Translating gives CASSQGTSGSPYEQYF.

This clone was observed a few times. This chain links TRBV19 with TRBJ2-7; TRBD1 aligns across 7 bases. CDR3 length: 13 residues. Trimming removed 3 bases from V and 5 bases from J; junction bases left unmatched: 4. Germline CDR1 reads LNHDA; CDR2 reads SQIVND (reference sequence). CDR3 coding DNA: TGTGCCAGTAGTATTGACAGGGTCGACGAGCAGTACTTC. It yields the protein CASSIDRVDEQYF.

The rearrangement joins TRBV18 to TRBJ1-6, with D hard to call. There are 16 residues in the CDR3. Germline lookup yields CDR1 KGHSH and CDR2 LQKENI. Trimming stripped 0 bases from V and 9 bases from J, with 15 bases between. The CDR3 nucleotides read TGTGCCAGCTCACCACCCGGGCAGGCTGGGAGTTCACCCCTCCACTTT. Translated, it gives CASSPPGQAGSSPLHF.

The rearrangement joins TRBV7-9 to TRBJ2-7; 12 bases fit TRBD2. Unmatched junction bases numbered 8, after V lost 4 bases and J lost 7 bases. The CDR3 consists of 15 residues. CDR1 is SEHNR and CDR2 is FQNEAQ in the germline V gene (reference sequence). For the CDR3, the DNA is TGTGCCAGCAGCTCTCTAGCGGGAGGGTCCGGAGAGCAGTACTTC. It specifies CASSSLAGGSGEQYF.

The chain links TRBV28 to TRBJ1-5, with TRBD1 identical over 9 bases. Germline loops: CDR1 MDHEN, CDR2 SYDVKM. V shed 2 bases, J shed 2 bases, and the junction held 10 bases outside the gene matches. This CDR3 is 18 amino acids long. In DNA, the CDR3 is TGTGCCAGCAGTTTACCTGGACAGGGGAATGGTGGCAATCAGCCCCAGCATTTT. This encodes CASSLPGQGNGGNQPQHF.

The chain carries TRBV4-1 and TRBJ2-1, with 7 bases aligning to TRBD2. The germline V gene encodes CDR1 MGHRA and CDR2 YSYEKL. V lost 0 bases and J lost 3; bases outside the gene matches: 8. The CDR3 is 17 residues long. The CDR3 sequence is CASSQDPSSGVYNEQFF. The CDR3 DNA is TGCGCCAGCAGCCAAGACCCTTCTAGCGGAGTCTACAATGAGCAGTTCTTC.

This chain uses TRBV5-1 with TRBJ2-7; 8 bases line up with TRBD1. The CDR3 contains 15 residues. Germline CDR1 is SGHRS and CDR2 is YFSETQ. J lost 3 bases, V lost 9 bases, and 14 bases had no gene match. The CDR3 loop is CATALIPGQDYEQYF. The CDR3 DNA follows: TGCGCCACCGCGCTGATTCCGGGACAGGACTACGAGCAGTACTTC.

The J gene is TRBJ1-2, the V gene TRBV15; 7 nucleotides align to TRBD1. This CDR3 is built from 16 residues. Trimming cost V 3 bases and J 1 base; bases outside gene matches: 8. Germline CDR1 and CDR2: LNHNV and YYDKDF (reference sequence). The CDR3 spells CATSSPGTENNYGYTF. DNA for the CDR3: TGTGCCACCAGCAGCCCCGGGACAGAGAATAACTATGGCTACACCTTC.

This rearrangement joins TRBV24-1 to TRBJ2-5; TRBD1 aligns across 7 bases. The CDR3 length is 15 residues. Germline trimming cut 3 bases from V and 5 bases from J; bases unmatched to any gene: 8. The germline CDR1 and CDR2 sequences are KGHDR and SFDVKD. The CDR3 region has the DNA TGTGCCACCAGTGATCGGGCAACAGGGGTCGAGACCCAGTACTTC. Translated, it gives CATSDRATGVETQYF.

This chain links TRBV28 with TRBJ2-5; 8 nucleotides match TRBD1. From germline, CDR1 is MDHEN and CDR2 SYDVKM. Losses at the gene ends were 6 bases for V and 4 bases for J; bases not matched to a gene: 1. This CDR3 is 12 amino acids long. The CDR3 sequence is CASRTGVETQYF. For the CDR3, the DNA is TGTGCCAGCAGGACAGGGGTAGAGACCCAGTACTTC. Using reference TRBV28 and TRBJ2-5 for the parts outside the CDR3, the full variable domain is DVKVTQSSRYLVKRTGEKVFLECVQDMDHENMFWYRQDPGLGLRLIYFSYDVKMKEKGDIPEGYSVSREKKERFSLILESASTNQTSMYLCASRTGVETQYFGPGTRLLVL.

The V call is TRBV28, the J call TRBJ2-7; tentative D call: TRBD1 (6 bases). The CDR3 runs to 16 residues. The V end lost 5 bases, the J end lost 2 bases, and 19 bases lay between the germline ends. Germline loops: CDR1 MDHEN, CDR2 SYDVKM. CDR3 in DNA: TGTGCCAGCAGTGCCTCATTCAGGGGTTTGGCCTACGAGCAGTACTTC. It yields the protein CASSASFRGLAYEQYF.

CDR3 DNA sequence: TGTGCCAGCAGTATTGGACAGCAGCAGTACTTC. Residues: CASSIGQQQYF. This sequence joins TRBV6-2 or TRBV6-3 and TRBJ2-7; the D gene is possibly TRBD1 (6 bases). From germline, CDR1 is MNHEY and CDR2 SVGEGT. This CDR3 has 11 amino acids. Trimming cost V 5 bases and J 8 bases, with 10 bases left between them.

The chain joins TRBV19 to TRBJ1-5; D gene uncertain. CDR1 is LNHDA, CDR2 SQIVND, per germline (reference sequence). The CDR3 sequence is 13 residues long. Deletions cut 4 bases from V and 3 bases from J, with 7 bases between. This CDR3 reads CASSTGPNQPQHF. Here the CDR3 DNA reads TGTGCCAGTAGTACAGGCCCCAATCAGCCCCAGCATTTT. Combining the CDR3 with reference TRBV19 and TRBJ1-5 gives the whole variable domain DGGITQSPKYLFRKEGQNVTLSCEQNLNHDAMYWYRQDPGQGLRLIYYSQIVNDFQKGDIAEGYSVSREKKESFPLTVTSAQKNPTAFYLCASSTGPNQPQHFGDGTRLSIL.

This clone was recorded a few times. Additional DNA sequences in this sample encode the identical CDR3. CDR3 DNA: TGTGCCAGCAGCTTCGGAACAGCAAACTATGGCTACACCTTC. It encodes CASSFGTANYGYTF. This chain uses TRBV7-9 with TRBJ1-2; D is unresolved. The germline V and J ends were trimmed by 3 bases and 2 bases, with 10 bases remaining between them. Germline V gene sequence: CDR1 SEHNR, CDR2 FQNEAQ (reference sequence). The CDR3 consists of 14 residues.

This sequence joins TRBV7-9 and TRBJ1-5; no firm D call. V lost 3 bases and J 7 bases, leaving 7 bases between the germline ends. The CDR3 has 12 residues. The germline gives CDR1 SEHNR, CDR2 FQNEAQ (reference sequence). The CDR3 coding sequence is TGTGCCAGCAGCTTTCTCTCCCAGCCCCAGCATTTT. Translation gives CASSFLSQPQHF.

This chain connects TRBV12-5 to TRBJ2-7; 7 positions match TRBD1. From germline, CDR1 is LGHNT and CDR2 FRNRAP. CDR3 length: 18 amino acids. The V gene end was trimmed by 6 bases and the J gene end by 3 bases; junction bases not matched to a gene: 20. CDR3 loop: CASGGTGTANGPVYEQYF. The CDR3 nucleotides are TGTGCTAGTGGAGGGACCGGGACAGCGAACGGTCCAGTCTACGAGCAGTACTTC.